These 10 T cell receptor beta chains were sequenced from one sample in a study of T cells in women clearing cervical HPV infection. The protocol was immunoSEQ multiplex PCR, while the TCRdb copy is restricted to in-frame clones and leaves out a portion. Its table records tens of thousands of clones. Sample: blood buffy coat. The receptors shown here come from a woman between 18 and 75 years old with a cervical HPV16 infection that either progressed to CIN3+ or cleared (not recorded which).

As for this clone: The CDR3 extends 3 residues past the end of the read, so its final part is completed from the germline J gene. The chain joins TRBV2 to TRBJ2-1; 7 positions agree with TRBD1. V shed 3 bases, J shed 7 bases, and the junction held 9 bases outside the gene matches. The germline CDR1 and CDR2 sequences are SNHLY and FYNNEI. The CDR3 totals 15 residues. The DNA read from the CDR3 is TGTGCCAGCAGTGAGGCCCTACAGGGGCTAAATGAG. Encoded protein: CASSEALQGLNE. The entire CDR3 reads CASSEALQGLNEQFF.

In the case of this clone: The read ends 3 residues early relative to the CDR3; the germline J gene fills the gap. This sequence joins TRBV5-1 and TRBJ2-2; 7 positions agree with TRBD1. The junction had 0 bases not matched to a gene; V was cut back by 4 bases and J by 0 bases. The CDR3 is 14 residues long. Germline V gives CDR1 SGHRS, CDR2 YFSETQ. The CDR3 is CASSGTANTGELFF. Partial CDR3 DNA: TGCGCCAGCAGCGGGACAGCGAACACCGGGGAG.

As to this clone: Read data end 3 residues before the CDR3 end; the end is taken from the germline J gene. The chain is built from TRBV19 and TRBJ1-5; D may be TRBD1 (5 bases). Trimming left V 5 bases short and J 5 bases short, with 13 bases between. In germline, CDR1 is LNHDA, CDR2 SQIVND (reference sequence). The CDR3 runs 14 residues. The CDR3 here is CASSPWQGDQPQHF. The CDR3 bases that were read are TGTGCCAGTAGTCCATGGCAGGGTGATCAGCCC. Complete variable domain (other parts from reference TRBV19 and TRBJ1-5): DGGITQSPKYLFRKEGQNVTLSCEQNLNHDAMYWYRQDPGQGLRLIYYSQIVNDFQKGDIAEGYSVSREKKESFPLTVTSAQKNPTAFYLCASSPWQGDQPQHFGDGTRLSIL.

Note on this clone: The CDR3 extends 3 residues past the end of the read, so its final part is completed from the germline J gene. The rearrangement uses TRBV19 and TRBJ2-7; possible D gene TRBD2, 5 bases. Germline-derived CDR1 and CDR2 are LNHDA and SQIVND (reference sequence). The ends were cut back, 2 bases at V and 1 base at J, with 12 bases in the middle. CDR3 length: 15 amino acids. The CDR3: CASSILKDFSYEQYF. The CDR3 DNA, read in part, is TGTGCCAGTAGTATACTCAAGGACTTTTCCTACGAG.

As for this clone: The read comes to an end 3 residues before the CDR3 does, leaving the germline J gene to fill in the end. This chain joins TRBV2 and TRBJ2-2; possibly TRBD2 for D (7 bases). The CDR3 sequence is 18 residues long. The V gene's germline CDR1 is SNHLY and CDR2 FYNNEI. Trimming took off 4 bases at V and 0 bases at J, with 18 bases between the two ends. This CDR3 is CASSVTGGPFSNTGELFF. Incomplete CDR3 DNA: TGTGCCAGCAGTGTTACGGGGGGCCCTTTTTCGAACACCGGGGAG. Full variable domain (rest looked up from reference TRBV2 and TRBJ2-2): EPEVTQTPSHQVTQMGQEVILRCVPISNHLYFYWYRQILGQKVEFLVSFYNNEISEKSEIFDDQFSVERPDGSNFTLKIRSTKLEDSAMYFCASSVTGGPFSNTGELFFGEGSRLTVL.

For this clone: The read finishes 3 residues shy of the CDR3 end, and the germline J gene is used to complete it. The chain carries TRBV19 and TRBJ1-2; 8 positions agree with TRBD1. Germline loops: CDR1 LNHDA, CDR2 SQIVND (reference sequence). The length of the CDR3 is 14 residues. The J segment lost 7 bases and the V segment lost 3 bases, leaving 7 bases of the junction unmatched. The covered CDR3 bases are TGTGCCAGTAGTATTCAGGGGGCTGTGAGTGGC. Translation gives CASSIQGAVSG. From start to end, the CDR3 is CASSIQGAVSGYTF. The full variable domain, with the rest looked up from reference TRBV19 and TRBJ1-2, is DGGITQSPKYLFRKEGQNVTLSCEQNLNHDAMYWYRQDPGQGLRLIYYSQIVNDFQKGDIAEGYSVSREKKESFPLTVTSAQKNPTAFYLCASSIQGAVSGYTFGSGTRLTVV.

Notes on this clone: From the germline J gene comes the end of the CDR3, since the read stops 3 residues before it. The J gene is TRBJ1-5, the V gene TRBV30; no firm D call. The V gene's germline CDR1 is GTSNPN and CDR2 SVGIG (reference sequence). CDR3 length: 12 amino acids. The V end was cut by 1 base, the J end by 4 bases, with 5 bases between. CDR3: CAWSAPNQPQHF. CDR3 bases read: TGTGCCTGGAGTGCCCCAAATCAGCCC.

To note about this clone: Read coverage stops 3 residues before the CDR3 terminus; the germline J gene supplies the remainder. The V call is TRBV18, the J call TRBJ1-1; D ambiguous. The CDR3 extends over 17 amino acids. CDR1 and CDR2 (germline): KGHSH, LQKENI. The V end lost 0 bases, the J end lost 0 bases, and 14 bases lay between the germline ends. The covered CDR3 bases are TGTGCCAGCTCACCACCAATGCGGACTAGGTTGAACACTGAA. This encodes CASSPPMRTRLNTE. The full CDR3 is CASSPPMRTRLNTEAFF.

Points on this clone: The read ends 3 residues shy of where the CDR3 ends; the end is completed using the germline J gene. The J gene is TRBJ1-5, the V gene TRBV5-6; 8 nucleotides agree with TRBD1. V trimming: 4 bases; J trimming: 5 bases; junction bases outside the gene matches: 5. The CDR3 has 14 amino acids. From germline, CDR1 is SGHDT and CDR2 YYEEEE. Partial CDR3 DNA: TGTGCCAGCAGCATAACAGGGGGGGATCAGCCC. Translated, it gives CASSITGGDQP. The CDR3 in its entirety is CASSITGGDQPQHF.

On this clone itself: The CDR3 end is not reached by the read, which stops 3 residues before it; the germline J gene fills it in. V gene TRBV7-2 combines with J gene TRBJ2-7, with TRBD2 matching 9 bases. The CDR3 sequence is 15 residues long. CDR1 and CDR2 from the germline V gene are SGHTA and FQGNSA. Germline trimming cut 0 bases from V and 5 bases from J; bases unmatched to any gene: 5. Incomplete CDR3 DNA: TGTGCCAGCAGCTTAGCCGGGACTAGCTACCACGAG. Residues: CASSLAGTSYHE. In full, the CDR3 is CASSLAGTSYHEQYF.